A selection of T cell receptor beta chains follows, all from one sample in a study of blood T cell repertoires in COVID-19. Clones were read by immunoSEQ multiplex PCR, and TCRdb kept only the in-frame ones, dropping some. The table records fewer than 500,000 clones, around 89% of them present only once. Material: peripheral blood. These receptors were collected from a woman under 40 with acute or convalescent COVID-19. The CDR3 runs from the conserved cysteine through the conserved F or W. Fields, in order: J gene, V gene, CDR3 protein.

TRBJ1-2 | TRBV30 | CAWDIGGGNGYTF
TRBJ1-1 | TRBV7-9 | CASSLTLNTEAFF
TRBJ2-3 | TRBV5-4 | CASSRRLAGGTDTQYF
TRBJ2-5 | TRBV18 | CASSPGTQETQYF
TRBJ2-2 | TRBV7-3 | CASSLGTENTGELFF
TRBJ2-7 | TRBV28 | CASSPATGGGGYEQYF
TRBJ1-1 | TRBV5-1 | CASSLYRGSTEAFF
TRBJ2-7 | TRBV3-1/TRBV3-2 | CASSPLGQAVEQYF
TRBJ2-7 | TRBV10-3 | CAIRPDPGQGMDEQYF
TRBJ1-6 | TRBV4-1 | CASSPRTGGSPLHF
TRBJ1-1 | TRBV19 | CASSIFGEKRITEAFF
TRBJ2-1 | TRBV11-3 | CASSSEDSYNEQFF
TRBJ1-2 | TRBV4-1 | CASSQFSLAADGGGYTF
TRBJ1-5 | TRBV5-1 | CASSPTGAADQPQHF
TRBJ2-7 | TRBV13 | CASSNFRDSSYEQYF
TRBJ2-3 | TRBV5-1 | CASSSGQGSDTDTQYF
TRBJ1-3 | TRBV6-5 | CASSYTTHSGNTIYF
TRBJ2-3 | TRBV7-2 | CASSPRPGGSTDTQYF
TRBJ1-1 | TRBV28 | CASRGRQGPMNTEAFF
TRBJ2-5 | TRBV3-1/TRBV3-2 | CASSLLQGSRTQYF
TRBJ2-1 | TRBV2 | CASTLRAGGSYNEQFF
TRBJ1-6 | TRBV10-3 | CAISELDKSNSPLHF
TRBJ2-7 | TRBV25-1 | CASSWTGVYSYEQYF
TRBJ1-2 | TRBV15 | CATSRDRGTGDYGYTF
TRBJ2-2 | TRBV24-1 | CATSDGRDTGELFF
TRBJ1-3 | TRBV30 | CACVWGGHTIYF
TRBJ1-3 | TRBV28 | CASRAGLSGNTIYF
TRBJ1-5 | TRBV18 | CASSPFGRNQPQHF
TRBJ1-2 | TRBV10-3 | CAISDRVVYGYTF
TRBJ2-5 | TRBV7-6 | CASSPQLGQQETQYF
TRBJ1-1 | TRBV29-1 | CSVNRGSKNTEAFF
TRBJ2-5 | TRBV3-1/TRBV3-2 | CASSPLVAWVETQYF
TRBJ2-5 | TRBV3-1/TRBV3-2 | CASSHKPRRDREETQYF
TRBJ2-3 | TRBV27 | CASSLSWGLAGGPGTDTQYF
TRBJ1-2 | TRBV4-2 | CASSHGKDPYGYTF
TRBJ1-1 | TRBV7-9 | CASSFISGEDTEAFF
TRBJ1-3 | TRBV9 | CASSSTGASGNTIYF
TRBJ2-7 | TRBV15 | CATSRREGYSEQYF
TRBJ2-3 | TRBV11-2 | CASSFTGTSADTQYF
TRBJ2-1 | TRBV2 | CASLRQHSYNEQFF
TRBJ2-7 | TRBV29-1 | CSVESPGGSYEQYF
TRBJ2-4 | TRBV11-2 | CASSWGTLDKNIQYF
TRBJ2-7 | TRBV7-6 | CASSPLTGNAYEQYF
TRBJ1-4 | TRBV29-1 | CSATLGDSDEKLFF